The clone carrying this TCR beta chain has a handful of counts. Germline-derived CDR1 and CDR2 are MNHNS and SASEGT. CDR3 length: 14 amino acids. Trimming removed 0 bases from V and 4 bases from J; junction bases left unmatched: 3. The record originates from a study of regulatory T cells. Amplification used 52 TRBV primers and 13 TRBJ primers. Data came from immunoSEQ multiplex PCR; TCRdb stores just in-frame clones and leaves some out. The data hold several thousand clones, with 84% observed a single time. The sample was CD8+ T cells sorted from blood. The receptor was isolated from a child aged 10-17 years with CD3G deficiency. The chain couples TRBV6-1 to TRBJ2-7; 7 positions agree with TRBD2. The DNA of the CDR3 is TGTGCCAGCAGTGAAGCGCTGGGGGGGTACGAGCAGTACTTC. Translation gives CASSEALGGYEQYF.